The rows below give T cell receptor beta chains drawn from one sample of a study of cytomegalovirus exposure and HLA in healthy donors. Assay: immunoSEQ multiplex PCR; the TCRdb copy retains only in-frame clones and omits some. The profile covers 200,000 or so clones, with roughly four fifths appearing a single time and 2.5% to 3.5% taken by the ten largest. Specimen: PBMCs. The source of these receptors is a middle-aged woman in good health and CMV-seronegative. CDR3s include the opening cysteine and the closing phenylalanine or tryptophan. Fields, in order: J gene, clone size, V gene, D gene, CDR3 DNA, CDR3 protein. D genes are given only for firm matches. Size tells how often a clone was seen (once, few, many) or the class of an expanded clone, and some rows leave it out.

>TRBJ2-3|NA|TRBV28|NA
TGTGCCGGATCCAGACAGGACACAGATACGCAGTATTTT
CAGSRQDTDTQYF
>TRBJ1-4|NA|TRBV5-4|NA
TGTGCCAGCAGCTTGACAGGACGAAAAGAAAAACTGTTTTTT
CASSLTGRKEKLFF
>TRBJ1-3|once|TRBV4-1|NA
TGCGCCAGCAGCCTCTCGGGCGGGGGGCCGGTAAACACCATATATTTT
CASSLSGGGPVNTIYF
>TRBJ2-5|NA|TRBV21-1|NA
TGTGCCCGTCACTCCAGAGGTAACCAAGAGACCCAGTACTTC
CARHSRGNQETQYF
>TRBJ1-2|few|TRBV9|TRBD1
TGTGCCAGCAGCGTAGTTGGGCAGGGGGCCTATGGCTACACCTTC
CASSVVGQGAYGYTF
>TRBJ1-2|NA|TRBV27|TRBD1
TGTGCCAGCAGTTTAAGTCAGGGGGCGAACTATGGCTACACCTTC
CASSLSQGANYGYTF
>TRBJ2-7|NA|TRBV6-1|NA
TGTGCCAGCAGATCCGGGGTCCAGGACTACGAGCAGTACTTC
CASRSGVQDYEQYF
>TRBJ2-1|NA|TRBV19|NA
TGTGCCAGTAGGACGACAGGTTCAGGTGAGCAGTTCTTC
CASRTTGSGEQFF
>TRBJ2-5|NA|TRBV7-6|TRBD1
TGTGCCAGCAGGCGAACCCCGGGACAGGGGGCGTCGCTATCCTGGGAGACCCAGTACTTC
CASRRTPGQGASLSWETQYF
>TRBJ1-5|NA|TRBV21-1|NA
TGTGCCAGCAGCGAGAGCAAGGAACCTTTCCGGGACAGGGTCAATCAGCCCCAGCATTTT
CASSESKEPFRDRVNQPQHF
>TRBJ1-5|NA|TRBV5-5|NA
TGTGCCAGCAGCCTAGGTGCCCGTCTGGATCAGCCCCAGCATTTT
CASSLGARLDQPQHF
>TRBJ1-2|NA|TRBV5-1|NA
TGCGCCAGCAAGACTATAACAGGGATCCCGTGGTACACCTTC
CASKTITGIPWYTF
>TRBJ2-7|NA|TRBV7-3|NA
TGTGCCAGCAGACAAATTTACGAGCAGTACTTC
CASRQIYEQYF
>TRBJ2-7|few|TRBV28|NA
TGTGCCAGCAGTTTAAACACAGTAGCCTACGAGCAGTACTTC
CASSLNTVAYEQYF
>TRBJ1-1|once|TRBV5-5|NA
TGTGCCAGCAGCGCCCGGGGTAACACTGAAGCTTTCTTT
CASSARGNTEAFF
>TRBJ2-3|NA|TRBV10-3|NA
TGTGCCATCAGTGGTGTGGAGAATTGGGATACGCAGTATTTT
CAISGVENWDTQYF
>TRBJ2-3|NA|TRBV4-1|TRBD2
TGCGCCAGCAGCCGTCGAGCTAGCGGGAACGTGGGCACAGATACGCAGTATTTT
CASSRRASGNVGTDTQYF
>TRBJ2-1|NA|TRBV19|NA
TGTGCCAGTAGATACTTAGGGGGGGCCGGTGAGCAGTTCTTC
CASRYLGGAGEQFF
>TRBJ1-1|NA|TRBV19|NA
TGTGCCAGTAGGATTGGGGCTAGTGGTACTGAAGCTTTCTTT
CASRIGASGTEAFF
>TRBJ1-2|once|TRBV5-1|TRBD1
TGCGCCAGCAGCTTCCAGGGACAGATGGGCTACACCTTC
CASSFQGQMGYTF
>TRBJ1-4|NA|TRBV27|TRBD1
TGTGCCAGCAGTTCGGGACAGGGGGTTTTATGGGAAAAACTGTTTTTT
CASSSGQGVLWEKLFF
>TRBJ2-7|NA|TRBV2|TRBD1
TGTGCCAGCACCACGGGACAGGTGGGAGAGCAGTACTTC
CASTTGQVGEQYF
>TRBJ2-2|NA|TRBV5-6|NA
TGTGCCAGCAGCTGGGGGGATACGAACACCGGGGAGCTGTTTTTT
CASSWGDTNTGELFF
>TRBJ2-2|NA|TRBV2|NA
TGTGCCAGCAGCCCGGACACCCCTAACACCGGGGAGCTGTTTTTT
CASSPDTPNTGELFF
>TRBJ1-1|NA|TRBV6-1|NA
TGTGCCAGCAGTGAGTCGGGAAACACTGAAGCTTTCTTT
CASSESGNTEAFF
>TRBJ1-1|NA|TRBV6-6|NA
TGTGCCAGCAGTTATTTACCCCGACTCTACACTGAAGCTTTCTTT
CASSYLPRLYTEAFF